The clone carrying this T cell receptor beta chain occurred once. The target antigen is unknown. Vbeta (60) and Jbeta (13) primers were used in the PCR. The protocol was immunoSEQ multiplex PCR, while the TCRdb copy is restricted to in-frame clones and leaves out a portion. This table has some 160,000 clones, about three quarters appearing once. These data come from a study of cytomegalovirus exposure and HLA in healthy donors. Whole-study findings and limits: The study listed some 160 cytomegalovirus-associated TCR beta chains.

The CDR3 totals 15 residues. V was clipped by 1 base and J by 3 bases, with 12 bases between them. The germline V gene has CDR1 LNHDA and CDR2 SQIVND (reference sequence). This chain links TRBV19 with TRBJ1-1; a possible D gene is TRBD1 (5 bases). The source is a woman aged 30 to 39 in good health and CMV-seronegative. The sequenced sample consisted of PBMCs. The CDR3 coding sequence is TGTGCCAGTAGTATAGTGCCGGGGGTGGACACTGAAGCTTTCTTT. Its protein product is CASSIVPGVDTEAFF.